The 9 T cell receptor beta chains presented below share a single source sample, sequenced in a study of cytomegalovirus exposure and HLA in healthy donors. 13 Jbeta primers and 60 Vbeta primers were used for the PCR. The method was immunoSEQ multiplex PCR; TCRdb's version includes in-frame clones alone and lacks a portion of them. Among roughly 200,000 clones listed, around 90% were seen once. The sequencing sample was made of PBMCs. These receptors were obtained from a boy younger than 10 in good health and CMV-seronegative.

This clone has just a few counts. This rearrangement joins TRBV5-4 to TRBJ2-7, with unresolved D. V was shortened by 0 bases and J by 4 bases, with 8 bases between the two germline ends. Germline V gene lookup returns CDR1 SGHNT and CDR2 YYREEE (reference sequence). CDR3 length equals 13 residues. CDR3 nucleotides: TGTGCCAGCAGCTTGGGGTCTAGTTACGAGCAGTACTTC. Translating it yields CASSLGSSYEQYF. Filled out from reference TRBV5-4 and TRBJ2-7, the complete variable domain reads ETGVTQSPTHLIKTRGQQVTLRCSSQSGHNTVSWYQQALGQGPQFIFQYYREEENGRGNFPPRFSGLQFPNYSSELNVNALELDDSALYLCASSLGSSYEQYFGPGTRLTVT.

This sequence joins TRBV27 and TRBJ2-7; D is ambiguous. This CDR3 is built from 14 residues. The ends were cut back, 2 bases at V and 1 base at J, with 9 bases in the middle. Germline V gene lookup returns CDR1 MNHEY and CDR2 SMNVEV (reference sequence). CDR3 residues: CASSLGSRSYEQYF. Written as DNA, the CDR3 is TGTGCCAGCAGTTTAGGCTCCCGATCCTACGAGCAGTACTTC.

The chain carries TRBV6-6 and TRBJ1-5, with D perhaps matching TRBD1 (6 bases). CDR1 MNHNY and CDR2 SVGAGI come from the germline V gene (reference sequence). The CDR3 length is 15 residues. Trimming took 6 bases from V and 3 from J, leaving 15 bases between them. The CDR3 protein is CASSPTGTPNQPQHF. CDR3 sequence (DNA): TGTGCCAGCAGCCCCACAGGGACACCCAATCAGCCCCAGCATTTT.

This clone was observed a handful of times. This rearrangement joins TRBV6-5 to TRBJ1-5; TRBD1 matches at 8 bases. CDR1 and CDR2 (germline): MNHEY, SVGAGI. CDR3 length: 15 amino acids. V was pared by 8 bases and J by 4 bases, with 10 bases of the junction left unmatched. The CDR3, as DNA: TGTGCCAGCGGACTCAACCGGGACAGGAATCAGCCCCAGCATTTT. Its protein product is CASGLNRDRNQPQHF.

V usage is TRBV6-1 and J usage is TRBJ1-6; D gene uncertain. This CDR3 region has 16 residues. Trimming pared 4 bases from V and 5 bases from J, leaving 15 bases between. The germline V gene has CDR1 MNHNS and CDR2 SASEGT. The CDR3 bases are TGTGCCAGCAGTGCCCACGGGGAGGCCAATAATTCACCCCTCCACTTT. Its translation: CASSAHGEANNSPLHF.

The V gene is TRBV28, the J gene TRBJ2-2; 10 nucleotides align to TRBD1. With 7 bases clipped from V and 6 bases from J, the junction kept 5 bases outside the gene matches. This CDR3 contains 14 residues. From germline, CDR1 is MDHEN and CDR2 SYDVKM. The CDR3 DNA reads TGTGCCAGCATTCCCGGGACAGGGGCCGGGGAGCTGTTTTTT. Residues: CASIPGTGAGELFF.

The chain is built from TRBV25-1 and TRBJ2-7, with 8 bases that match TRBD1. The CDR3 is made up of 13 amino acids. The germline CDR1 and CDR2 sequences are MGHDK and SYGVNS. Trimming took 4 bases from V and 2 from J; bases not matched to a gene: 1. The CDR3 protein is CASSAGGAYEQYF. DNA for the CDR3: TGTGCCAGCAGTGCAGGGGGCGCCTACGAGCAGTACTTC.

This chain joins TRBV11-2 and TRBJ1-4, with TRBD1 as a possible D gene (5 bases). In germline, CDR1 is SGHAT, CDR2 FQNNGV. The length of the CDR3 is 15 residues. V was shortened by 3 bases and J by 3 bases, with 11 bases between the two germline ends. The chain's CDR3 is CASSLFGAANEKLFF. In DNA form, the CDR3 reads TGTGCCAGCAGCTTGTTTGGGGCGGCTAATGAAAAACTGTTTTTT.

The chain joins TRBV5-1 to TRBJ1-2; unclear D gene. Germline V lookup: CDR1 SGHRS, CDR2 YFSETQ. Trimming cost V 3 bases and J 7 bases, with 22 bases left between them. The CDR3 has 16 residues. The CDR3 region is CASSSIPDGSVFGYTF. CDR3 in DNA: TGCGCCAGCAGCTCCATCCCTGACGGGTCCGTCTTTGGCTACACCTTC.